This entry lists 9 T cell receptor beta chains sequenced from one sample in a study of blood T cell repertoires in COVID-19. Measured with immunoSEQ multiplex PCR; TCRdb has only the in-frame clones, and not every one. Among 200,000 to 250,000 clones listed, approximately 83% were seen once. The sequenced sample was PBMCs or T cells enriched from blood (not recorded which). These receptors came from a woman aged 40 to 50 who had been exposed to COVID-19.

The gene calls are TRBV7-2 and TRBJ2-7, with TRBD1 matching over 8 bases. This CDR3 comprises 14 residues. The trim removed 4 bases at V and 4 bases at J, leaving 6 bases unmatched. The germline CDR1 and CDR2 sequences are SGHTA and FQGNSA. This chain's CDR3 is CASSSQTGVYEQYF. CDR3 DNA sequence: TGTGCCAGCAGCTCCCAGACAGGGGTATACGAGCAGTACTTC.

Only a few counts were recorded for this clone. For the CDR3, the DNA is TGTGCCAGCAGTACCACCCGGGTCTACAATGAGCAGTTCTTC. Its protein product is CASSTTRVYNEQFF. The V gene is TRBV2, the J gene TRBJ2-1; D gene uncertain. The V gene's germline CDR1 is SNHLY and CDR2 FYNNEI. V lost 5 bases, J lost 3 bases, and 11 bases lay in between. This CDR3 comprises 14 residues.

V and J are TRBV3-1 (or the pseudogene TRBV3-2) and TRBJ1-2; the D gene is possibly TRBD1 (5 bases). The length of the CDR3 is 15 residues. Trimming cost V 8 bases and J 0 bases, with 16 bases left between them. Germline loops: CDR1 LGHDT, CDR2 YNNKEL (reference sequence). The CDR3 DNA is TGTGCCAGCGCATCGACGGGGGTCGCTAACTATGGCTACACCTTC. As protein: CASASTGVANYGYTF.

The chain is built from TRBV4-3 and TRBJ1-2, with D possibly matching TRBD1 (5 bases). There are 16 residues in the CDR3. CDR1 and CDR2 from the germline V gene are LGHNA and YSLEER. The V end lost 0 bases, the J end lost 1 base, and 12 bases lay between the germline ends. The CDR3 nucleotides are TGCGCCAGCAGCCAAGATAGGGGCAACTTTAACTATGGCTACACCTTC. This translates into CASSQDRGNFNYGYTF.

The gene calls are TRBV5-1 and TRBJ2-3; TRBD2 matches 9 bases. V dropped 5 bases and J dropped 4; count of bases not matched to a gene: 11. Germline-derived CDR1 and CDR2 are SGHRS and YFSETQ. The CDR3 sequence is 16 residues long. The CDR3 DNA reads as TGCGCCAGCAGACCAGTGGCGGGGGGGCTGCCAGATACGCAGTATTTT. It is translated as CASRPVAGGLPDTQYF.

This rearrangement joins TRBV5-4 to TRBJ2-1; 9 nucleotides align to TRBD1. Per the germline V gene, CDR1 is SGHNT and CDR2 is YYREEE (reference sequence). V shed 2 bases, J shed 9 bases, and the junction held 6 bases outside the gene matches. The CDR3 extends over 14 amino acids. CDR3 DNA: TGTGCCAGCAGCTTAATACAGGGGGCCTTTGAGCAGTTCTTC. Its translation is CASSLIQGAFEQFF.

This clone was found a few times. This chain links TRBV29-1 with TRBJ2-7, with TRBD2 matching over 8 bases. Germline CDR1 reads SQVTM; CDR2 reads ANQGSEA. The V gene end was trimmed by 4 bases and the J gene end by 6 bases; junction bases not matched to a gene: 8. There are 13 residues in the CDR3. In nucleotides, the CDR3 is TGCAGCGTTGGCGGGGGGACTTCGGGCGAGCAGTACTTC. The encoded protein is CSVGGGTSGEQYF.

The chain uses TRBV4-3 and TRBJ2-3; 8 nucleotides line up with TRBD2. The junction had 6 bases not matched to a gene; V was cut back by 0 bases and J by 4 bases. CDR1 and CDR2 (germline): LGHNA, YSLEER. This CDR3 has 16 amino acids. CDR3 in amino acids: CASSQDRGGGADTQYF. The CDR3 nucleotides are TGCGCCAGCAGCCAAGACCGGGGGGGCGGGGCAGATACGCAGTATTTT.

The chain recombines TRBV5-5 with TRBJ2-5; D gene unclear. The CDR3 totals 14 residues. The V gene's germline CDR1 is SGHKS and CDR2 YYEKEE (reference sequence). Trimming cost V 4 bases and J 8 bases, with 18 bases left between them. For the CDR3, the DNA is TGTGCCAGCAGCCCCCCCGGGTCCTCAACAACCCAGTACTTC. Its translation is CASSPPGSSTTQYF.